This T cell receptor beta chain emerged from a study of T cells in Graves' hyperthyroidism and ophthalmopathy. On the study more broadly: Peripheral blood was acquired at first diagnosis, ahead of any therapy whatsoever.

Points from the study as a whole: Ophthalmopathy was told apart from stable hyperthyroidism by a 13 V-J model.

The CDR3 contains 14 residues. Germline CDR1 SNHLY, CDR2 FYNNEI. V trimming: 9 bases; J trimming: 5 bases; junction bases outside the gene matches: 10. This clonotype occurred many times. Antigen unknown. Uncontrolled infection, other autoimmune disease, pregnancy or lactation barred patients from enrollment. The CDR3 regions of TCR beta were amplified from RNA transcripts. The TCR CDR3 first-round RT-PCR relied on the HTBI primer set. TCRdb reprocessed the multiplex PCR reads with MiXCR, giving one entry per CDR3 protein. This sample carries more than 300,000 distinct CDR3 sequences, around 15% of them seen once, and the ten largest clones take roughly a fifth.

V gene TRBV2 combines with J gene TRBJ2-5; 9 bases map to TRBD2. What was sequenced was blood. The sequence derives from a woman aged 25 to 45 with Graves' ophthalmopathy. CDR3 sequence reads: CASEGAGGLETQYF. The CDR3 DNA reads as TGTGCCAGTGAAGGGGCGGGGGGGCTGGAGACCCAGTACTTC. Full variable domain (missing parts from reference TRBV2 and TRBJ2-5): EPEVTQTPSHQVTQMGQEVILRCVPISNHLYFYWYRQILGQKVEFLVSFYNNEISEKSEIFDDQFSVERPDGSNFTLKIRSTKLEDSAMYFCASEGAGGLETQYFGPGTRLLVL.